The text below deals with one TCR beta chain. The V gene's germline CDR1 is ENHRY and CDR2 SYGVKD. V lost 4 bases and J 9 bases, leaving 19 bases between the germline ends. The CDR3 length is 15 residues. The data stem from a study of blood T cell repertoires in COVID-19. About the study: Both acute and convalescent COVID-19 samples were obtained from the United States, Italy and Spain. T cells, B-cell-depleted T cells, or PBMCs provided the cDNA or gDNA that served as material.

The authors' processing: Quantification of nucleated cells was approximated via reference gene primer amplification. Produced via immunoSEQ multiplex PCR; TCRdb's table is partial and in-frame only. The DNA was the basis for D and trimming; V, J and clone size are from that table. The sample holds 88,000 or so clones, roughly three quarters seen once. V is TRBV10-3 and J is TRBJ2-1, with D perhaps matching TRBD2 (7 bases). Sequencing used peripheral blood. This clonotype originated in a human donor in a cohort sampled during active COVID-19. CDR3 amino acids: CAISGEGGRAVEQFF. Written as DNA, the CDR3 is TGTGCCATCAGTGGCGAGGGGGGGAGGGCTGTTGAGCAGTTCTTC.